These 2 T cell receptor beta chains originate from one sample sequenced in a study of molecular identifiers for immune sequencing clone quantification. TCRdb analysed the PCR reads with MiXCR anew, one entry per CDR3 protein. This table holds approximately 590,000 distinct CDR3 sequences, 25% found once. Sequenced input: naive CD8+ T cells from blood, with Jurkat cell RNA spiked in. Subset of the sample: FACS-sorted CD8+CD4-CCR7+CD45RA+ naive T cells. Receptors were obtained from a human donor in good health. Some libraries in this study had Jurkat cell RNA spiked in.

The chain has TRBV7-9 and TRBJ2-7; the D gene could be TRBD1 or TRBD2 (5 bases each). The CDR3 runs 13 residues. V lost 4 bases and J lost 6, with 13 bases in between. Germline CDR1 SEHNR, CDR2 FQNEAQ (reference sequence). The CDR3: CASSSGARGEQYF. CDR3 DNA sequence: TGTGCCAGCAGCTCTGGGGCGAGGGGCGAGCAGTACTTC.

This clonotype was seen at least ten times. The V and J genes are TRBV27 and TRBJ1-1; D not resolved. This CDR3 comprises 16 residues. Trimming removed 5 bases from V and 0 bases from J, with 16 bases in between. Germline V gene sequence: CDR1 MNHEY, CDR2 SMNVEV (reference sequence). The CDR3 here is CASSPGPEPMNTEAFF. CDR3 DNA: TGTGCCAGCAGTCCCGGCCCCGAACCAATGAACACTGAAGCTTTCTTT.